Listed below are T cell receptor beta chains from one sample, sequenced in a study of blood T cell repertoires in COVID-19. Sequencing was performed with immunoSEQ multiplex PCR; in TCRdb, only in-frame clones are kept and a portion is missing. This table holds tens of thousands of clones, more than 75% found once. Sequenced input: peripheral blood. The receptors were gathered from a human donor with active COVID-19. The donor label of this sample is uncertain. CDR3s include the opening cysteine and the closing phenylalanine or tryptophan. The order of the fields is V gene, D gene, J gene, clone size, CDR3 DNA, CDR3 protein. D genes are given only for firm matches. Expanded clones are given a class, and other clones once, few, many or no size at all.

>TRBV4-3|NA|TRBJ2-3|NA
TGCGCCAGCAGCCAAGATAGGAGTAAGGGCACAGATACGCAGTATTTT
CASSQDRSKGTDTQYF
>TRBV5-5|TRBD1|TRBJ2-1|NA
TGTGCCAGCAGCACGGGACAGGTCATGTTCTTC
CASSTGQVMFF
>TRBV2|TRBD2|TRBJ2-3|NA
TGTGCCAACAGGCGGGAGGGCCAGGCAGATACGCAGTATTTT
CANRREGQADTQYF
>TRBV2|NA|TRBJ1-5|NA
TGTGCCAGCAGTGTCGATGGAGTAGCCAATCAGCCCCAGCATTTT
CASSVDGVANQPQHF
>TRBV11-2|TRBD2|TRBJ2-2|NA
TGTGCCAGCAGTGTGCGGGAGGGTTCCGGGGAGCTGTTTTTT
CASSVREGSGELFF
>TRBV30|TRBD1|TRBJ1-1|few
TGTGCCTTGGACAGGGCTAGGGAGAACACTGAAGCTTTCTTT
CALDRARENTEAFF
>TRBV29-1|TRBD2|TRBJ2-3|once
TGCAGCGTGACTAGCGGGTCTTACACAGATACGCAGTATTTT
CSVTSGSYTDTQYF
>TRBV7-2|NA|TRBJ2-1|few
TGTGCCAGCAGCTTACTTCCGGGCTACAATGAGCAGTTCTTC
CASSLLPGYNEQFF
>TRBV2|TRBD1|TRBJ1-1|few
TGTGCCAGCAGTGCCGATGGACAGGCGATGACTGAAGCTTTCTTT
CASSADGQAMTEAFF
>TRBV25-1|NA|TRBJ2-5|many
TGTGCCAGCAGTGATGGGCAGGCCTTCCAAGAGACCCAGTACTTC
CASSDGQAFQETQYF
>TRBV9|NA|TRBJ2-2|NA
TGTGCCAGCAGCGTAGGGAGGGTAACCGGGGAGCTGTTTTTT
CASSVGRVTGELFF
>TRBV30|TRBD1|TRBJ2-2|NA
TGTGCCTGGTACAGGGGGCCCGGGGAGCTGTTTTTT
CAWYRGPGELFF
>TRBV28|NA|TRBJ2-3|NA
TGTGCCAGCAGCCGACTGGGAGTTGTGGATACGCAGTATTTT
CASSRLGVVDTQYF
>TRBV10-3|TRBD1|TRBJ1-5|once
TGTGCCATCAGGCAAGACAGGGACCAGCCCCAGCATTTT
CAIRQDRDQPQHF
>TRBV9|TRBD2|TRBJ2-3|NA
TGTGCCAGCAGTCAAATCGCGGGGGGTCGCACAGATACGCAGTATTTT
CASSQIAGGRTDTQYF
>TRBV10-1|NA|TRBJ2-1|NA
TGCGCCAGCAGTTCAGGCGGGCATGAGCAGTTCTTC
CASSSGGHEQFF
>TRBV12-3/TRBV12-4|NA|TRBJ1-5|few
TGTGCCAGCAGTTTTGCAACTCGGCAGCCCCAGCATTTT
CASSFATRQPQHF
>TRBV21-1|NA|TRBJ2-7|NA
TGTGCCAGCAAATCGGAGACCTACGAGCAGTACTTC
CASKSETYEQYF
>TRBV5-4|TRBD1|TRBJ1-2|NA
TGTGCCAGCAGCCTCCAGGGGGGCGCAAATGGCTACACCTTC
CASSLQGGANGYTF
>TRBV11-2|TRBD2|TRBJ2-1|NA
TGTGCCAGCAGCTTGACCGGGAGGAGCTCCTACAATGAGCAGTTCTTC
CASSLTGRSSYNEQFF
>TRBV10-3|NA|TRBJ1-2|NA
TGTGCCATCTCATCTCTTACCGGGACAAAACCCTATGGCTACACCTTC
CAISSLTGTKPYGYTF
>TRBV5-1|TRBD1|TRBJ2-7|few
TGCGCCAGCGGATGGGACAGAACCTACGAGCAGTACTTC
CASGWDRTYEQYF
>TRBV28|NA|TRBJ2-1|NA
TGTGCCAGCAGTCTACTTATTGAGGGATACAATGAGCAGTTCTTC
CASSLLIEGYNEQFF
>TRBV10-3|NA|TRBJ1-2|NA
TGTGCCATCAGTGAGCCCGGACACAGCGGCTACACCTTC
CAISEPGHSGYTF